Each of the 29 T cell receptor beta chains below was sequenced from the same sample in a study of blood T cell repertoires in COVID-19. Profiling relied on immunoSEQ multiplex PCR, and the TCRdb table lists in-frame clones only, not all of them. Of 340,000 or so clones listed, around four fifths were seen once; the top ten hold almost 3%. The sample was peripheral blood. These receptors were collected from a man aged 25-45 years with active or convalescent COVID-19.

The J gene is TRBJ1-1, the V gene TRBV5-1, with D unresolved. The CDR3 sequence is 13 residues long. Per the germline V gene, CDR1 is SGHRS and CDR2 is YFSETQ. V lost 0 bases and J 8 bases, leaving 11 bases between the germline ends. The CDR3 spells CASSLDPYGEAFF. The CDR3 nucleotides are TGCGCCAGCAGCTTGGACCCTTACGGGGAAGCTTTCTTT.

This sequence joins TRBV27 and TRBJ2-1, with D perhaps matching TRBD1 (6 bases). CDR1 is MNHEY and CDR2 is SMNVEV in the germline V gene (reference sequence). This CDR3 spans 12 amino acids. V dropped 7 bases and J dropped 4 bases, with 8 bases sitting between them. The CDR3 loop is CASTTGYNEQFF. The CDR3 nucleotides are TGTGCCAGCACCACAGGGTACAATGAGCAGTTCTTC.

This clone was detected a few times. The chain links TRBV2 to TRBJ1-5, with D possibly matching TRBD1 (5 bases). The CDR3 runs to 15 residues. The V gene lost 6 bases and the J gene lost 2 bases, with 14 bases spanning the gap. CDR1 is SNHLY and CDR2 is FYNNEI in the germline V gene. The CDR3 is CASSPRAIGNQPQHF. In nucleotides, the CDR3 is TGTGCCAGCAGCCCCAGGGCAATTGGCAATCAGCCCCAGCATTTT.

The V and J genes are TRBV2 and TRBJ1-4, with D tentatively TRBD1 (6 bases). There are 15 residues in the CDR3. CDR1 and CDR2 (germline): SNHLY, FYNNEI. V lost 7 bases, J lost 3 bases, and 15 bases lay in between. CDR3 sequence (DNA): TGTGCCAGCACCTTCGAACAGGGCTCTAATGAAAAACTGTTTTTT. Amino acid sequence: CASTFEQGSNEKLFF.

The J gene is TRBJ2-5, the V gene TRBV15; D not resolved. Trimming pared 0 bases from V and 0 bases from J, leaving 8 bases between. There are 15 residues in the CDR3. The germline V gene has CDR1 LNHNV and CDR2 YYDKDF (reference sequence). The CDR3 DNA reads TGTGCCACCAGCAGAGAGTCCCAGTACCAAGAGACCCAGTACTTC. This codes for CATSRESQYQETQYF.

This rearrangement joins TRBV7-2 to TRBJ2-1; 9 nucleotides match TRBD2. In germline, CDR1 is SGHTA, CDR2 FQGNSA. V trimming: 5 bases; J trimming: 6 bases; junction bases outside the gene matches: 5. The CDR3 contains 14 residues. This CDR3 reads CASSGSSGVNEQFF. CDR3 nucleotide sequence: TGTGCCAGCAGCGGGTCTAGCGGGGTCAATGAGCAGTTCTTC.

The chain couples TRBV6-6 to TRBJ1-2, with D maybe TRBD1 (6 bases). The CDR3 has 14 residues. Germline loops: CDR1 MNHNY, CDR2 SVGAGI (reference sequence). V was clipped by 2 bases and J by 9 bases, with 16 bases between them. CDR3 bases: TGTGCCAGCAGTTACCCGGGGGGCGGTGTTAGCTACACCTTC. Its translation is CASSYPGGGVSYTF.

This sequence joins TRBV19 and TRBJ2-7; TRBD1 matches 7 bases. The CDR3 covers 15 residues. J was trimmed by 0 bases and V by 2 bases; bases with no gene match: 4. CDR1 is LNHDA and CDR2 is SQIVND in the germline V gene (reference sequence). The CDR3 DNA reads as TGTGCCAGTAGTATAACGACAGGGAACTCCTACGAGCAGTACTTC. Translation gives CASSITTGNSYEQYF.

As DNA, the CDR3 is TGTGCCAGCAGCCAAGGAAGAGGTAACGAGCAGTACTTC. Translated, it gives CASSQGRGNEQYF. The chain uses TRBV3-1 (or the pseudogene TRBV3-2) and TRBJ2-7, with D hard to call. Deletions cut 1 base from V and 5 bases from J, with 9 bases between. The CDR3 consists of 13 residues. Looked up from germline, CDR1 is LGHDT and CDR2 is YNNKEL (reference sequence).

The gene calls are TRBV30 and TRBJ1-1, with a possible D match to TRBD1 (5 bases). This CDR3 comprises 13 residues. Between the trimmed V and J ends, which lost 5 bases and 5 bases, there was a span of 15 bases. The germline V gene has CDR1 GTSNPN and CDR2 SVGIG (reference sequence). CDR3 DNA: TGTGCCTGGCTGGGGGGGGGATGGACTGAAGCTTTCTTT. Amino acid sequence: CAWLGGGWTEAFF.

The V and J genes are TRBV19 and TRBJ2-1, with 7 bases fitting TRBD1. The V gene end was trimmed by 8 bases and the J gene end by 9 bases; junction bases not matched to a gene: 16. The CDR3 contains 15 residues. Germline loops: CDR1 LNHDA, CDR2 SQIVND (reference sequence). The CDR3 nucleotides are TGTGCCAGTCTTTCAGGACAGGCCTTCGAGGGTGAGCAGTTCTTC. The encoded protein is CASLSGQAFEGEQFF.

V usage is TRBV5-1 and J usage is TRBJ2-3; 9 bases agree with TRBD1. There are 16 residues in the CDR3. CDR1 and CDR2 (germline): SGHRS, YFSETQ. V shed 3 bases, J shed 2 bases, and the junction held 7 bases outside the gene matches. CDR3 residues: CASSWGDREITDTQYF. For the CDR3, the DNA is TGCGCCAGCAGCTGGGGGGACAGGGAAATCACAGATACGCAGTATTTT.

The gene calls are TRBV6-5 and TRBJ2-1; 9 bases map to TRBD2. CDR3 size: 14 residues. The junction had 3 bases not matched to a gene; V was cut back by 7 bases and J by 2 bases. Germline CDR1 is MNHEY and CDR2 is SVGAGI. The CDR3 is CASTRLAAYNEQFF. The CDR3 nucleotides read TGTGCCAGCACCCGACTAGCGGCCTACAATGAGCAGTTCTTC.

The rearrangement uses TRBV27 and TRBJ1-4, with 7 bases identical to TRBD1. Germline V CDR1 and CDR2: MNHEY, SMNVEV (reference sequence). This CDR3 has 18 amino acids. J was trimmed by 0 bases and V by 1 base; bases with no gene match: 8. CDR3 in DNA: TGTGCCAGCAGTTTATTGAGGGGGCGGATACCAACTAATGAAAAACTGTTTTTT. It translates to CASSLLRGRIPTNEKLFF.

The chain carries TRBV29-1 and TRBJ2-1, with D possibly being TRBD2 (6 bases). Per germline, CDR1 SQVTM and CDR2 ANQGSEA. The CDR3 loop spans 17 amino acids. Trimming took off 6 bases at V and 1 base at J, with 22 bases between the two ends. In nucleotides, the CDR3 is TGCAGCGTGGAGGGATTGCCGGGAATTAGGTCCTACAATGAGCAGTTCTTC. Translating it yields CSVEGLPGIRSYNEQFF.

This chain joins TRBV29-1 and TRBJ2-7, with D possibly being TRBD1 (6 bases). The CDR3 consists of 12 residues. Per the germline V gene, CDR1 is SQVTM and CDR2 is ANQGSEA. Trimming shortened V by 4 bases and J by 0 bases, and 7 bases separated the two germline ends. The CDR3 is CSVGDNSYEQYF. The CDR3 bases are TGCAGCGTTGGGGACAACTCCTACGAGCAGTACTTC.

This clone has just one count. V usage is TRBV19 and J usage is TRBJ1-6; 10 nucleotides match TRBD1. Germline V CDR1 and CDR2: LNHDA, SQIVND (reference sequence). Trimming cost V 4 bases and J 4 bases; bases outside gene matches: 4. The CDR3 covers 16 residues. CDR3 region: CASSSRDRGYNSPLHF. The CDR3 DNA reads TGTGCCAGTAGTAGCCGGGACAGGGGTTATAATTCACCCCTCCACTTT.

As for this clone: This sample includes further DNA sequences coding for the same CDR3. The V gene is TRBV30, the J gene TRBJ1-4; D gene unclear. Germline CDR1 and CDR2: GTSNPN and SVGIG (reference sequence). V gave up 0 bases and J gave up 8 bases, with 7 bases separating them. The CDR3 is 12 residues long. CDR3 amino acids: CAWSVLREKLFF. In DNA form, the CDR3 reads TGTGCCTGGAGTGTTTTGAGGGAAAAACTGTTTTTT.

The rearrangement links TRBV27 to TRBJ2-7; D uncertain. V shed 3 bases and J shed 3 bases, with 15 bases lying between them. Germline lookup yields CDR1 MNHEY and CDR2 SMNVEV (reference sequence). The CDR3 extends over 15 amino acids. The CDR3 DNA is TGTGCCAGCAGTTTGATGGGCCTTCCATACTACGAGCAGTACTTC. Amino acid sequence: CASSLMGLPYYEQYF.

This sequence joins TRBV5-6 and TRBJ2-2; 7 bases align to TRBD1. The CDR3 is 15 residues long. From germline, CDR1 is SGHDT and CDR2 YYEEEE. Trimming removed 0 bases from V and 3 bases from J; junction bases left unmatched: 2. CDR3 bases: TGTGCCAGCAGCTTGGTGGGACAGCACACCGGGGAGCTGTTTTTT. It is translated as CASSLVGQHTGELFF.

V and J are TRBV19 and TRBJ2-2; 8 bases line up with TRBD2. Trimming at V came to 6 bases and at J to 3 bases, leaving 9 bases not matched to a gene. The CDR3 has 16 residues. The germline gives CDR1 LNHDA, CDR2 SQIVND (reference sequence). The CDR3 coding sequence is TGTGCCAGTAGACTCATAGCGGGATGGGACACCGGGGAGCTGTTTTTT. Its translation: CASRLIAGWDTGELFF.

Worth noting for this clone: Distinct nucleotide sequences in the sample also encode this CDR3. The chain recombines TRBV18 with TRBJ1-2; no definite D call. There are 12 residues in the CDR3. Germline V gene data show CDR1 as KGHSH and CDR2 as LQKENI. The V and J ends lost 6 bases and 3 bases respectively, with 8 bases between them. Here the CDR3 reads CASSPGDYGYTF. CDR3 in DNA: TGTGCCAGCTCCCCCGGGGACTATGGCTACACCTTC.

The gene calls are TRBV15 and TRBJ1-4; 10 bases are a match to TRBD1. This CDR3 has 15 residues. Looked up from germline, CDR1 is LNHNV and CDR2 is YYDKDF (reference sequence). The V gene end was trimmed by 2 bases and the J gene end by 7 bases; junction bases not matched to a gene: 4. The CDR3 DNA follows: TGTGCCACCAGCAGACCGGACAGGGGGATTGAAAAACTGTTTTTT. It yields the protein CATSRPDRGIEKLFF.

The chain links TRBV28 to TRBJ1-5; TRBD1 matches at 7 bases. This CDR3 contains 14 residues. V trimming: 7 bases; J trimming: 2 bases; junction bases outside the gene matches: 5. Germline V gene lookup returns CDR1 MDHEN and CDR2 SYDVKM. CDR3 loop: CASTTGQGNQPQHF. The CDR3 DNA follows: TGTGCCAGCACTACCGGACAGGGCAATCAGCCCCAGCATTTT.

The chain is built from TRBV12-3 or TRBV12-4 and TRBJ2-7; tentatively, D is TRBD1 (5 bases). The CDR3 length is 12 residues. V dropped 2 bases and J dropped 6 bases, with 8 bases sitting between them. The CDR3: CASSLRGTEQYF. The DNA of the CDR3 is TGTGCCAGCAGTTTAAGGGGAACCGAGCAGTACTTC.

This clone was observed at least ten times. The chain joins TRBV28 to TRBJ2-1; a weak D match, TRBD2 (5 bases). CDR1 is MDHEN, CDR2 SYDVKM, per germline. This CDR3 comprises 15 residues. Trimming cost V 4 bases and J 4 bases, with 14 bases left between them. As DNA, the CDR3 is TGTGCCAGCAGTTCTCTAGCACCGCTATACAATGAGCAGTTCTTC. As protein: CASSSLAPLYNEQFF.

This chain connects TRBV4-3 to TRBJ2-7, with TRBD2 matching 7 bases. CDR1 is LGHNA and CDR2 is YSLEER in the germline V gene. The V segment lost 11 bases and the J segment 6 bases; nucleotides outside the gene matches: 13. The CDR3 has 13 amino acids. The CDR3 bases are TGCGCCTCGAGCGGGACGCCCGAGACCGAGCAGTACTTC. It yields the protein CASSGTPETEQYF.

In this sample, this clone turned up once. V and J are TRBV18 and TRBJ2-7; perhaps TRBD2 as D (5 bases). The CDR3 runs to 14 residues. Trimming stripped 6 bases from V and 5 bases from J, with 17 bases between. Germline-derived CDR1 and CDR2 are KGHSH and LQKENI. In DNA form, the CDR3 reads TGTGCCAGCTCTCTACCGGGCGGGCGAGACGAGCAGTACTTC. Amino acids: CASSLPGGRDEQYF. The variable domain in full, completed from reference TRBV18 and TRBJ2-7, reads NAGVMQNPRHLVRRRGQEARLRCSPMKGHSHVYWYRQLPEEGLKFMVYLQKENIIDESGMPKERFSAEFPKEGPSILRIQQVVRGDSAAYFCASSLPGGRDEQYFGPGTRLTVT.

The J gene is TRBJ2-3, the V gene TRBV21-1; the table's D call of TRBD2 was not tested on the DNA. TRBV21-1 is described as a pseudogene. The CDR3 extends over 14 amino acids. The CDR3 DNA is TGTGCCAGCAGCCGACTAGCGGGAGATCATACGCAGTATTTT. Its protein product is CASSRLAGDHTQYF.